Listed below are T cell receptor beta chains from one sample, sequenced in a study of blood T cell repertoires in COVID-19. This table comes from immunoSEQ multiplex PCR, and its TCRdb copy is limited to in-frame clones, with some not included. The sample yields 130,000 to 150,000 clones, roughly 89% seen once. Sequenced sample: PBMCs or T cells enriched from blood (not recorded which). The source of these receptors is a woman aged 50 to 65 who had been exposed to COVID-19. Both conserved end residues are part of each CDR3. D genes are given only for firm matches. Expanded clones are given a class, and other clones once, few, many or no size at all.

>.|TRBD2|TRBV6-2/TRBV6-3|TRBJ2-3
CASSYAGRGDTQYF
TGTGCCAGCAGTTACGCAGGGAGGGGAGATACGCAGTATTTT
>.|.|TRBV6-5|TRBJ2-3
CASSYSWTSTDTQYF
TGTGCCAGCAGTTACTCATGGACTAGCACAGATACGCAGTATTTT
>.|.|TRBV4-3|TRBJ1-2
CASSQEAGYGYTF
TGCGCCAGCAGCCAAGAGGCAGGGTATGGCTACACCTTC
>.|.|TRBV9|TRBJ1-1
CASSVGGGLNTEAFF
TGTGCCAGCAGCGTAGGCGGAGGGTTGAACACTGAAGCTTTCTTT
>.|.|TRBV21-1|TRBJ2-5
CARPTGGSVQETQYF
TGTGCCAGGCCGACAGGGGGCTCTGTCCAAGAGACCCAGTACTTC
>.|.|TRBV9|TRBJ2-2
CASSVGGNTGELFF
TGTGCCAGCAGCGTAGGAGGGAACACCGGGGAGCTGTTTTTT
>.|TRBD2|TRBV9|TRBJ2-1
CASSGMGLAAEQFF
TGTGCCAGCAGCGGTATGGGACTAGCCGCTGAGCAGTTCTTC
>.|TRBD1|TRBV30|TRBJ1-2
CAWKELDRGYGYTF
TGTGCCTGGAAGGAATTGGACAGGGGCTATGGCTACACCTTC
>.|TRBD2|TRBV11-2|TRBJ2-2
CASSALGGTNTGELFF
TGTGCCAGCAGCGCCCTGGGAGGGACGAACACCGGGGAGCTGTTTTTT
>.|TRBD2|TRBV7-2|TRBJ2-2
CASRPIAGNTGELFF
TGTGCCAGCAGGCCAATAGCGGGGAATACCGGGGAGCTGTTTTTT
>.|.|TRBV5-1|TRBJ1-1
CASSSARANTEAFF
TGCGCCAGCAGCTCCGCCAGGGCGAACACTGAAGCTTTCTTT
>few|.|TRBV5-5|TRBJ1-2
CASSLVSLSGYTF
TGTGCCAGCAGCTTGGTTTCCCTTAGCGGCTACACCTTC
>once|.|TRBV3-1/TRBV3-2|TRBJ1-5
CASSQDQGSYPNQPQHF
TGTGCCAGCAGCCAAGATCAGGGGTCATACCCCAATCAGCCCCAGCATTTT
>.|.|TRBV6-2/TRBV6-3|TRBJ2-4
CASSFGGAIQYF
TGTGCCAGCAGTTTCGGGGGTGCCATTCAGTACTTC
>once|TRBD1|TRBV5-4|TRBJ1-1
CASSPGGQGNTEAFF
TGTGCCAGCAGCCCGGGTGGACAGGGGAACACTGAAGCTTTCTTT
>.|.|TRBV6-5|TRBJ1-2
CASWQRGNYGYTF
TGTGCCAGCTGGCAAAGGGGGAACTATGGCTACACCTTC
>.|.|TRBV7-2|TRBJ2-3
CASSETGFARGTQYF
TGTGCCAGCAGTGAAACGGGGTTTGCGCGAGGTACGCAGTATTTT
>.|.|TRBV21-1|TRBJ2-7
CASDLDREQYF
TGTGCCAGCGACTTGGACAGGGAGCAGTACTTC
>few|TRBD2|TRBV4-2|TRBJ2-5
CASSQTSGGEETQYF
TGTGCCAGCAGCCAAACTAGCGGGGGGGAAGAGACCCAGTACTTC
>.|TRBD2|TRBV7-2|TRBJ2-3
CASSSRLAGGTDTQYF
TGTGCCAGCAGCTCGAGACTAGCGGGGGGCACAGATACGCAGTATTTT
>.|TRBD1|TRBV5-4|TRBJ1-1
CASSYSGGTLVGEAFF
TGTGCCAGCAGCTACTCAGGGGGCACACTGGTTGGTGAAGCTTTCTTT
>.|TRBD2|TRBV27|TRBJ2-1
CASSFVGAGGAGEQFF
TGTGCCAGCAGTTTCGTCGGGGCGGGAGGGGCCGGTGAGCAGTTCTTC
>once|TRBD2|TRBV5-1|TRBJ2-2
CASSSPRGGTNTGELFF
TGCGCCAGCAGCTCGCCTCGGGGGGGAACGAACACCGGGGAGCTGTTTTTT
>.|TRBD2|TRBV13|TRBJ2-3
CASSLGSSGGVSSDTQYF
TGTGCCAGCAGCTTAGGGTCCAGCGGGGGGGTGAGCTCAGATACGCAGTATTTT
>.|.|TRBV4-3|TRBJ1-2
CASSQSLLGGADGYTF
TGCGCCAGCAGCCAAAGTCTACTTGGGGGCGCCGATGGCTACACCTTC
>.|.|TRBV5-6|TRBJ1-3
CASSFAKLHSGNTIYF
TGTGCCAGCAGCTTTGCGAAATTGCACTCTGGAAACACCATATATTTT
>.|.|TRBV6-5|TRBJ1-1
CASSYGGPSGSLF
TGTGCCAGCAGTTATGGGGGCCCGTCCGGTTCCTTATTT
>.|TRBD2|TRBV7-9|TRBJ2-1
CASGKPGGSSYNEQFF
TGTGCCAGCGGCAAGCCGGGCGGGAGCTCCTACAATGAGCAGTTCTTC
>.|.|TRBV11-2|TRBJ1-2
CASRGTGYGYTF
TGTGCCAGCAGAGGAACAGGGTATGGCTACACCTTC
>.|TRBD1|TRBV7-2|TRBJ1-6
CASSLRLTGVSNSPLHF
TGTGCCAGCAGCTTAAGGTTAACAGGGGTTAGCAATTCACCCCTCCACTTT
>.|.|TRBV27|TRBJ1-3
CASSPYVTGLNTIYF
TGTGCCAGCAGTCCATACGTTACAGGGTTGAACACCATATATTTT
>few|TRBD1|TRBV19|TRBJ1-6
CASSGRQGSPLHF
TGTGCCAGTAGTGGGAGACAGGGGTCACCCCTCCACTTT
>.|.|TRBV11-2|TRBJ1-1
CASARGNTEAFF
TGTGCCAGCGCAAGGGGTAACACTGAAGCTTTCTTT
>once|.|TRBV18|TRBJ1-2
CASSPGRVNGYTF
TGTGCCAGCTCACCAGGGCGGGTTAATGGCTACACCTTC
>few|.|TRBV29-1|TRBJ1-2
CSVDYGGSGSNGYTF
TGCAGCGTTGATTATGGGGGGTCGGGGAGCAATGGCTACACCTTC
>.|.|TRBV1|TRBJ2-5
CTSSQVSGLAGVPYQETQYF
TGCACCAGCAGCCAAGTCTCGGGACTAGCGGGGGTGCCGTACCAAGAGACCCAGTACTTC
>.|.|TRBV7-2|TRBJ1-1
CASSLVRGNTEAFF
TGTGCCAGCAGCTTAGTGCGGGGGAACACTGAAGCTTTCTTT
>.|.|TRBV30|TRBJ1-1
CAWSPSALLYTEAFF
TGTGCCTGGAGTCCTTCCGCCCTACTGTACACTGAAGCTTTCTTT
>.|.|TRBV6-5|TRBJ2-7
CASSYLGGSSYEQYF
TGTGCCAGCAGTTACCTCGGAGGGAGCTCCTACGAGCAGTACTTC
>.|TRBD1|TRBV5-1|TRBJ2-7
CASSLSDRGPYEQYF
TGCGCCAGCAGCTTGTCCGACAGGGGTCCCTACGAGCAGTACTTC
>.|TRBD1|TRBV20-1|TRBJ2-5
CSAGGQGAKTQYF
TGCAGTGCTGGTGGACAGGGGGCAAAGACCCAGTACTTC
>.|TRBD1|TRBV10-1|TRBJ2-2
CASSGTGSPKAGELFF
TGCGCCAGCAGTGGGACAGGGTCCCCCAAAGCCGGGGAGCTGTTTTTT
>once|.|TRBV2|TRBJ1-6
CASSFDRRNSPLHF
TGTGCCAGCAGTTTTGACAGGCGAAATTCACCCCTCCACTTT
>once|TRBD2|TRBV5-1|TRBJ2-5
CASSLTSGMSKTQYF
TGCGCCAGCAGCTTGACTAGCGGCATGTCGAAGACCCAGTACTTC
>.|TRBD1|TRBV6-1|TRBJ2-5
CASSERRQGGIVETQYF
TGTGCCAGCAGTGAAAGGAGACAGGGGGGGATTGTGGAGACCCAGTACTTC
>.|.|TRBV11-2|TRBJ2-1
CASSSSGSYNEQFF
TGTGCCAGCAGCTCATCAGGGTCCTACAATGAGCAGTTCTTC
>.|.|TRBV5-4|TRBJ2-1
CASSRQILANEQFF
TGTGCCAGCAGCCGCCAAATACTAGCCAATGAGCAGTTCTTC
>.|.|TRBV3-1/TRBV3-2|TRBJ2-1
CASSHMRGVNEQFF
TGTGCCAGCAGCCATATGAGAGGAGTCAATGAGCAGTTCTTC
>.|.|TRBV14|TRBJ2-2
CASSLSTGFVSTGELFF
TGTGCCAGCAGTCTATCTACAGGGTTCGTTTCCACCGGGGAGCTGTTTTTT
>.|.|TRBV5-4|TRBJ2-2
CASSLVPGADGAGELFF
TGTGCCAGCAGCTTGGTCCCGGGAGCGGACGGCGCCGGGGAGCTGTTTTTT
>.|TRBD1|TRBV5-5|TRBJ2-7
CASSWGQASYEQYF
TGTGCCAGCAGCTGGGGACAGGCCTCCTACGAGCAGTACTTC